What follows describes a single T cell receptor (beta chain). Here immunoSEQ multiplex PCR was the method, and the copy in TCRdb shows in-frame clones only, minus some. The sample has about 68,000 clones; 91% are singletons. This sample is drawn from a study of blood T cell repertoires in COVID-19. Study in general: COVID-19 samples, acute and convalescent, were from the United States, Italy and Spain.

The source of this sequence is a man aged 50 to 60 with COVID-19, enrolled during active disease. Source material: peripheral blood.

The CDR3 sequence: CASSYSAGSTGELFF. The CDR3 DNA sequence: TGTGCCAGCAGTTACTCGGCAGGGTCGACCGGGGAGCTGTTTTTT. The V and J genes are TRBV6-5 and TRBJ2-2; TRBD1 is a possible D gene (5 bases). The germline V and J ends were trimmed by 0 bases and 5 bases, with 10 bases remaining between them. CDR3 length: 15 amino acids. Germline values: CDR1 MNHEY, CDR2 SVGAGI.